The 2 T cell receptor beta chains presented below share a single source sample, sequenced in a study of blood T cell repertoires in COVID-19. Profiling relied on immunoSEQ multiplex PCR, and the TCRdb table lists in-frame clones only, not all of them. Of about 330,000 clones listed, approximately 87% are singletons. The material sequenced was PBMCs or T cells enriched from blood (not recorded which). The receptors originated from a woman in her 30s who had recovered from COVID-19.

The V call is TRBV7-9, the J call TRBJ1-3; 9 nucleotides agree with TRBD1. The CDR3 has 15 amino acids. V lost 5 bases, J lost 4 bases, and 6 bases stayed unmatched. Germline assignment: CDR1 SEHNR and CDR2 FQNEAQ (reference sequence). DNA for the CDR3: TGTGCCAGCAGCCCGTCGGGACAGGGAGGAAACACCATATATTTT. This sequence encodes CASSPSGQGGNTIYF.

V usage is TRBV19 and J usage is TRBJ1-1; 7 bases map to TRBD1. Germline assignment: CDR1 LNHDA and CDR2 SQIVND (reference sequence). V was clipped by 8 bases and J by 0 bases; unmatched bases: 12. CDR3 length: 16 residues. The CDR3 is CASSLRDSFMNTEAFF. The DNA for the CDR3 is TGTGCCAGTTCCCTCCGGGACAGTTTTATGAACACTGAAGCTTTCTTT.